A single sample gave rise to the 27 T cell receptor beta chains below, sequenced in a study of cytomegalovirus exposure and HLA in healthy donors. The PCR contained 60 Vbeta and 13 Jbeta primers. Sequenced by immunoSEQ multiplex PCR; TCRdb stores in-frame clones only, minus some. The table shows 170,000 or so clones, with over 65% occurring only once. Sequences were obtained from PBMCs. The origin of the receptors is a woman aged 30 to 39 in good health and CMV-seropositive.

V is TRBV6-1 and J is TRBJ2-5; tentatively, D is TRBD1 (6 bases). Trimming stripped 3 bases from V and 11 bases from J, with 22 bases between. Germline lookup yields CDR1 MNHNS and CDR2 SASEGT. The CDR3 length is 15 residues. CDR3: CASSDPGTPVREQYF. DNA for the CDR3: TGTGCCAGCAGTGATCCCGGGACACCTGTACGAGAGCAGTACTTC.

The chain couples TRBV10-1 to TRBJ2-1; 8 bases match TRBD2. J was trimmed by 5 bases and V by 0 bases; bases with no gene match: 9. From germline, CDR1 is WNHNN and CDR2 SYGVQD (reference sequence). This CDR3 is 17 amino acids long. CDR3 sequence (DNA): TGCGCCAGCAGTGAGTCCCAATGGCGGGAGGTCCACAATGAGCAGTTCTTC. This gives the protein CASSESQWREVHNEQFF.

This chain uses TRBV11-3 with TRBJ2-1; 11 nucleotides agree with TRBD2. V shed 6 bases and J 6 bases; nucleotides not matched to a gene: 4. Germline CDR1 and CDR2: SGHNT and YENEEA. The CDR3 contains 14 residues. The CDR3 sequence: CASSSGRASNEQFF. The DNA for the CDR3 is TGTGCCAGCAGTAGCGGGAGGGCCAGCAATGAGCAGTTCTTC.

This clone appeared a single time. V usage is TRBV7-3 and J usage is TRBJ2-5, with 10 bases aligning to TRBD1. The ends lost 5 bases at V and 5 bases at J; junction bases unmatched: 5. Germline V CDR1 and CDR2: SGHTA, FQGTGA. The length of the CDR3 is 14 residues. The CDR3, as DNA: TGTGCCAGCAGCCAGGGGACAGGGGTCGAGACCCAGTACTTC. Its translation: CASSQGTGVETQYF.

The rearrangement links TRBV2 to TRBJ2-3, with 9 bases that match TRBD2. This CDR3 is 15 amino acids long. V dropped 2 bases and J dropped 7; count of bases not matched to a gene: 7. From germline, CDR1 is SNHLY and CDR2 FYNNEI. DNA of the CDR3: TGTGCCAGCAGTGAAATAGCGGGAGACTTACATACGCAGTATTTT. Its protein is CASSEIAGDLHTQYF.

The chain employs TRBV7-2 and TRBJ1-2, with D tentatively TRBD1 (5 bases). The CDR3 is 15 amino acids. Germline V gene data show CDR1 as SGHTA and CDR2 as FQGNSA. The germline V and J ends were trimmed by 1 base and 2 bases, with 11 bases remaining between them. This CDR3 reads CASSLERGRNYGYTF. CDR3 in DNA: TGTGCCAGCAGCTTAGAGCGGGGCAGGAACTATGGCTACACCTTC.

The gene calls are TRBV28 and TRBJ2-3, with 15 bases identical to TRBD2. Germline assignment: CDR1 MDHEN and CDR2 SYDVKM. There are 19 residues in the CDR3. The V gene end was trimmed by 2 bases and the J gene end by 3 bases; junction bases not matched to a gene: 9. CDR3 in amino acids: CASSLVGLAGGGTTDTQYF. Written as DNA, the CDR3 is TGTGCCAGCAGTTTAGTGGGACTAGCGGGAGGAGGGACTACAGATACGCAGTATTTT.

V gene TRBV19 combines with J gene TRBJ1-5; a possible D gene is TRBD1 (5 bases). Germline V gene sequence: CDR1 LNHDA, CDR2 SQIVND (reference sequence). Trimming took off 4 bases at V and 6 bases at J, with 16 bases between the two ends. The CDR3 spans 15 residues. The CDR3 spells CASSSTLRGSQPQHF. The CDR3 region has the DNA TGTGCCAGTAGTAGCACCCTCCGGGGGTCTCAGCCCCAGCATTTT. Using reference TRBV19 and TRBJ1-5 for the parts outside the CDR3, the full variable domain is DGGITQSPKYLFRKEGQNVTLSCEQNLNHDAMYWYRQDPGQGLRLIYYSQIVNDFQKGDIAEGYSVSREKKESFPLTVTSAQKNPTAFYLCASSSTLRGSQPQHFGDGTRLSIL.

V usage is TRBV9 and J usage is TRBJ2-3; D possibly corresponds to TRBD2 (6 bases). Germline V gene lookup returns CDR1 SGDLS and CDR2 YYNGEE. The CDR3 has 16 amino acids. The V and J ends lost 4 bases and 2 bases respectively, with 17 bases between them. CDR3 in amino acids: CASSQVRDWVTDTQYF. CDR3 DNA: TGTGCCAGCAGCCAAGTACGGGACTGGGTCACAGATACGCAGTATTTT.

There are a few counts of this clone. This CDR3 reads CASSKQGSYGYTF. Here the CDR3 DNA reads TGTGCCAGCAGCAAACAGGGGAGCTATGGCTACACCTTC. The chain employs TRBV6-5 and TRBJ1-2, with 7 bases fitting TRBD1. This CDR3 has 13 residues. The V gene's germline CDR1 is MNHEY and CDR2 SVGAGI. With V trimmed by 6 bases and J by 4 bases, 5 bases remained unmatched.

CDR3 in amino acids: CASSSRGEYGYTF. DNA for the CDR3: TGCGCCAGCAGCTCCCGGGGAGAGTATGGCTACACCTTC. The genes are TRBV5-1 and TRBJ1-2; no firm D call. Germline CDR1 SGHRS, CDR2 YFSETQ. V lost 3 bases and J lost 5, with 11 bases in between. The CDR3 consists of 13 residues.

The rearrangement links TRBV19 to TRBJ2-7; 10 bases are a match to TRBD2. Germline assignment: CDR1 LNHDA and CDR2 SQIVND (reference sequence). This CDR3 has 16 residues. Trimming cost V 2 bases and J 4 bases; bases outside gene matches: 8. The CDR3 loop is CASSIYPSGRGYEQYF. CDR3 nucleotides: TGTGCCAGTAGTATATACCCTAGCGGGAGAGGATACGAGCAGTACTTC.

A note on this clone: Mismatch with germline at one junction end may stem from a read error. V usage is TRBV6-5 and J usage is TRBJ2-7; TRBD2 matches at 7 bases. The CDR3 runs to 15 residues. The germline CDR1 and CDR2 sequences are MNHEY and SVGAGI. The CDR3 nucleotides read TGTGCCAGCAGTAACTCCGGGGGGAGCCTCTACGAGCAGTACTTC. Translating it yields CASSNSGGSLYEQYF.

The gene calls are TRBV5-5 and TRBJ1-3; tentatively, D is TRBD1 (5 bases). Germline loops: CDR1 SGHKS, CDR2 YYEKEE (reference sequence). This CDR3 comprises 16 residues. Trimming removed 3 bases from V and 4 bases from J, with 17 bases in between. The CDR3 DNA is TGTGCCAGCAGCTCCTCGGAGGAGGGGACGGGAAACACCATATATTTT. Translation gives CASSSSEEGTGNTIYF.

In its sample, this clone was seen once. This chain's CDR3 is CASSLARNTEAFF. The CDR3 DNA reads TGTGCCAGCAGCTTAGCCCGGAACACTGAAGCTTTCTTT. This chain connects TRBV7-7 to TRBJ1-1; D gene uncertain. Between the trimmed V and J ends, which lost 0 bases and 1 base, there was a span of 3 bases. From germline, CDR1 is SSHAT and CDR2 FNYEAQ (reference sequence). The CDR3 covers 13 residues.

The chain combines TRBV30 with TRBJ2-3; TRBD1 matches 9 bases. CDR3 length equals 18 residues. V was clipped by 0 bases and J by 6 bases; unmatched bases: 16. Germline CDR1 is GTSNPN and CDR2 is SVGIG (reference sequence). The chain's CDR3 is CAWSVRGQGGPPTDTQYF. The CDR3 DNA follows: TGTGCCTGGAGTGTAAGGGGACAGGGCGGCCCCCCCACCGATACGCAGTATTTT.

This chain connects TRBV6-5 to TRBJ1-2; D call uncertain. V lost 5 bases to trimming and J lost 0 bases, with 10 bases between them. Germline lookup yields CDR1 MNHEY and CDR2 SVGAGI. The CDR3 spans 14 residues. The CDR3 nucleotides read TGTGCCAGCAGTCCTCTAGCTTCTAACTATGGCTACACCTTC. Protein sequence: CASSPLASNYGYTF.

This clone was seen more than once but under ten times. V gene TRBV25-1 combines with J gene TRBJ2-7, with a possible D match to TRBD1 (6 bases). The CDR3 covers 13 residues. The germline gives CDR1 MGHDK, CDR2 SYGVNS. V was trimmed by 2 bases and J by 9 bases, leaving 14 bases between them. The CDR3 bases are TGTGCCAGCAGTGAACAGGGGAGCACTCGGCAGTACTTC. It yields the protein CASSEQGSTRQYF.

The J gene is TRBJ2-6, the V gene TRBV19; possible D gene TRBD1, 6 bases. The germline gives CDR1 LNHDA, CDR2 SQIVND (reference sequence). This CDR3 has 18 amino acids. V lost 4 bases, J lost 0 bases, and 16 bases lay in between. For the CDR3, the DNA is TGTGCCAGTAGTACCCGGGACATGGGCGTCTCTGGGGCCAACGTCCTGACTTTC. As protein: CASSTRDMGVSGANVLTF.

In its sample, this clone was seen a few times. The chain has TRBV5-1 and TRBJ2-7; 10 bases are shared with TRBD2. From germline, CDR1 is SGHRS and CDR2 YFSETQ. The CDR3 has 18 amino acids. V was pared by 0 bases and J by 2 bases, with 11 bases of the junction left unmatched. CDR3 nucleotide sequence: TGCGCCAGCAGCTTGGCCCCCCTAGCGGGAGACCGCCCCTACGAGCAGTACTTC. It translates to CASSLAPLAGDRPYEQYF.

The rearrangement links TRBV28 to TRBJ1-2, with TRBD1 as a possible D gene (6 bases). V was trimmed by 7 bases and J by 7 bases, leaving 16 bases between them. CDR3 length equals 13 residues. Germline-derived CDR1 and CDR2 are MDHEN and SYDVKM. The CDR3 protein is CASTPQGVGGYTF. CDR3 sequence (DNA): TGTGCCAGCACCCCACAGGGAGTGGGTGGCTACACCTTC.

This sequence joins TRBV4-2 and TRBJ2-7, with 12 positions matching TRBD2. The CDR3 spans 17 residues. Germline CDR1 is LGHNA and CDR2 is YNFKEQ. With 0 bases clipped from V and 6 bases from J, the junction kept 9 bases outside the gene matches. CDR3 in amino acids: CASSQDPLAGGFGEQYF. The DNA for the CDR3 is TGTGCCAGCAGCCAAGACCCACTAGCGGGAGGATTCGGCGAGCAGTACTTC.

The chain joins TRBV27 to TRBJ2-7; D is possibly TRBD1 (5 bases). The CDR3 has 13 residues. V was pared by 5 bases and J by 2 bases, with 10 bases between. Germline V gene lookup returns CDR1 MNHEY and CDR2 SMNVEV (reference sequence). This CDR3 is CASSLGPAYEQYF. DNA for the CDR3: TGTGCCAGCAGTCTGGGGCCCGCCTACGAGCAGTACTTC.

The genes are TRBV28 and TRBJ2-7, with 7 bases fitting TRBD2. The length of the CDR3 is 14 residues. Losses at the gene ends were 2 bases for V and 2 bases for J; bases not matched to a gene: 3. From germline, CDR1 is MDHEN and CDR2 SYDVKM. The CDR3 here is CASSLRGRAYEQYF. The CDR3 region has the DNA TGTGCCAGCAGTTTACGAGGGAGGGCCTACGAGCAGTACTTC.

This clone was picked up a small number of times. The gene calls are TRBV30 and TRBJ2-2; 8 positions match TRBD2. Per germline, CDR1 GTSNPN and CDR2 SVGIG (reference sequence). The CDR3 has 15 residues. Trimming took 5 bases from V and 3 from J; bases not matched to a gene: 8. DNA of the CDR3: TGTGCCTGGGATCTCTTCGGGGGGGACACCGGGGAGCTGTTTTTT. This encodes CAWDLFGGDTGELFF.

The chain couples TRBV6-1 to TRBJ1-5; 8 nucleotides agree with TRBD1. The germline gives CDR1 MNHNS, CDR2 SASEGT. This CDR3 is 15 amino acids long. Trimming took 5 bases from V and 2 from J; bases not matched to a gene: 5. DNA of the CDR3: TGTGCCAGCAGTACAGGGGGGGCCGGCAATCAGCCCCAGCATTTT. Its translation: CASSTGGAGNQPQHF.

V gene TRBV6-1 combines with J gene TRBJ1-4; 8 nucleotides agree with TRBD1. V lost 1 base and J lost 7; bases outside the gene matches: 8. Germline loops: CDR1 MNHNS, CDR2 SASEGT. The CDR3 is made up of 16 amino acids. The CDR3 DNA sequence: TGTGCCAGCAGTGAAGGGCTTGGCAGGGGGCTTGAAAAACTGTTTTTT. Its protein product is CASSEGLGRGLEKLFF.